Listed here are 26 T cell receptor beta chains from one sample, sequenced in a study of technical replicates of blood from a handful of donors. The assay was immunoSEQ multiplex PCR, and TCRdb's table has in-frame clones only and misses some. Here the sample spans around 58,000 clones, approximately 87% being singletons. The specimen sequenced was PBMCs. The receptors derive from a human donor in good health. Some clones in this sample may be carry-over from other donors' samples.

This clone was found once. The chain joins TRBV4-1 to TRBJ1-1, with TRBD1 matching 7 bases. V lost 3 bases and J lost 2; bases outside the gene matches: 18. The length of the CDR3 is 19 residues. Germline V gene sequence: CDR1 MGHRA, CDR2 YSYEKL. The CDR3 coding sequence is TGCGCCAGCAGCCATACCCCTTTGCACACAGGGGATGAAAACACTGAAGCTTTCTTT. It yields the protein CASSHTPLHTGDENTEAFF.

Here the CDR3 reads CASSGQGEAFF. CDR3 DNA sequence: TGTGCCAGCAGTGGTCAGGGCGAAGCTTTCTTT. The chain has TRBV2 and TRBJ1-1, with D possibly TRBD1 on 5 matching bases. V was clipped by 4 bases and J by 8 bases, with 8 bases between them. The CDR3 has 11 residues. Germline V gene data show CDR1 as SNHLY and CDR2 as FYNNEI.

This clone was seen once. V usage is TRBV7-6 and J usage is TRBJ2-7, with 8 bases matching TRBD2. Germline trimming cut 5 bases from V and 6 bases from J; bases unmatched to any gene: 15. This CDR3 spans 16 amino acids. From germline, CDR1 is SGHVS and CDR2 FNYEAQ. The CDR3 spells CASSPNSGGGPLEQYF. The CDR3 bases are TGTGCCAGCAGCCCCAACTCCGGGGGGGGGCCACTCGAGCAGTACTTC. The variable domain in full, with the rest retrieved from reference TRBV7-6 and TRBJ2-7, is GAGVSQSPRYKVTKRGQDVALRCDPISGHVSLYWYRQALGQGPEFLTYFNYEAQQDKSGLPNDRFSAERPEGSISTLTIQRTEQRDSAMYRCASSPNSGGGPLEQYFGPGTRLTVT.

The rearrangement uses TRBV4-1 and TRBJ2-7; perhaps TRBD1 as D (5 bases). This CDR3 has 15 amino acids. Germline values: CDR1 MGHRA, CDR2 YSYEKL. V was cut by 4 bases and J by 2 bases, with 15 bases left in between. The chain's CDR3 is CASSPTTTGTYEQYF. The CDR3 region has the DNA TGCGCCAGCAGCCCTACAACCACAGGTACCTACGAGCAGTACTTC.

This clone was recorded at least ten times. The chain has TRBV19 and TRBJ2-1, with TRBD1 matching 9 bases. V lost 6 bases to trimming and J lost 6 bases; unmatched junction nucleotides: 12. CDR1 is LNHDA and CDR2 is SQIVND in the germline V gene (reference sequence). The CDR3 spans 16 residues. The CDR3 region has the DNA TGTGCCAGTAGCTGGGGGGGGACAGGGACCATCAATGAGCAGTTCTTC. It translates to CASSWGGTGTINEQFF.

V and J are TRBV4-3 and TRBJ1-6, with unresolved D. CDR1 and CDR2 from the germline V gene are LGHNA and YSLEER. The length of the CDR3 is 14 residues. V gave up 0 bases and J gave up 7 bases, with 7 bases separating them. The CDR3 loop reads CASSQDLNNSPLHF. The CDR3 DNA reads TGCGCCAGCAGCCAAGACCTAAACAATTCACCCCTCCACTTT.

The chain carries TRBV27 and TRBJ2-1; 9 bases line up with TRBD1. Germline V gene lookup returns CDR1 MNHEY and CDR2 SMNVEV (reference sequence). This CDR3 spans 15 amino acids. Trimming took 6 bases from V and 6 from J; bases not matched to a gene: 9. The CDR3 DNA is TGTGCCAGCAGGACAGGGGGGCTTTCGGCCAATGAGCAGTTCTTC. This translates into CASRTGGLSANEQFF.

The chain combines TRBV5-1 with TRBJ1-5; the match to TRBD1 covers 8 bases. CDR3 length: 14 amino acids. Germline trimming cut 3 bases from V and 2 bases from J; bases unmatched to any gene: 1. Per germline, CDR1 SGHRS and CDR2 YFSETQ. The CDR3 DNA reads TGCGCCAGCAGCTCGGGACAGGGCAATCAGCCCCAGCATTTT. Its translation is CASSSGQGNQPQHF.

The rearrangement links TRBV5-4 to TRBJ1-2; tentative D call: TRBD1 (6 bases). Germline V gene sequence: CDR1 SGHNT, CDR2 YYREEE (reference sequence). The length of the CDR3 is 13 residues. The ends were cut back, 4 bases at V and 1 base at J, with 8 bases in the middle. The CDR3 sequence: CASSKDSNYGYTF. CDR3 DNA: TGTGCCAGCAGCAAGGACAGTAACTATGGCTACACCTTC.

V usage is TRBV6-1 and J usage is TRBJ1-6, with 10 bases matching TRBD1. V lost 3 bases, J lost 10 bases, and 6 bases stayed unmatched. Germline V gives CDR1 MNHNS, CDR2 SASEGT. The CDR3 is made up of 15 amino acids. The CDR3 region has the DNA TGTGCCAGCAGTGATCCGGACAGGGGGGAATCACCCCTCCACTTT. Protein sequence: CASSDPDRGESPLHF.

This chain links TRBV19 with TRBJ1-2; D might be TRBD1 (6 bases). Per the germline V gene, CDR1 is LNHDA and CDR2 is SQIVND (reference sequence). This CDR3 is 14 amino acids long. Trimming pared 6 bases from V and 3 bases from J, leaving 14 bases between. CDR3 nucleotide sequence: TGTGCCAGTAGACAGGGAAGGGGGTACTATGGCTACACCTTC. Residues: CASRQGRGYYGYTF. Full variable domain (rest looked up from reference TRBV19 and TRBJ1-2): DGGITQSPKYLFRKEGQNVTLSCEQNLNHDAMYWYRQDPGQGLRLIYYSQIVNDFQKGDIAEGYSVSREKKESFPLTVTSAQKNPTAFYLCASRQGRGYYGYTFGSGTRLTVV.

This clone was observed once. This rearrangement joins TRBV7-2 to TRBJ2-3, with D tentatively TRBD2 (6 bases). The V end lost 3 bases, the J end lost 2 bases, and 9 bases lay between the germline ends. The CDR3 length is 14 residues. Germline loops: CDR1 SGHTA, CDR2 FQGNSA. This chain's CDR3 is CASSLGLSTDTQYF. CDR3 nucleotide sequence: TGTGCCAGCAGCTTGGGACTGTCCACAGATACGCAGTATTTT.

The chain has TRBV7-2 and TRBJ1-1; D not certain. Germline V gene lookup returns CDR1 SGHTA and CDR2 FQGNSA. Trimming cost V 7 bases and J 0 bases, with 12 bases left between them. CDR3 length: 14 residues. The CDR3 spells CASNTGNLNTEAFF. The CDR3 region has the DNA TGTGCCAGCAACACGGGAAACTTGAACACTGAAGCTTTCTTT.

This clone was recorded only once. The CDR3 loop is CASSLWAASGEQFF. The CDR3 DNA reads TGTGCCAGCAGCTTATGGGCCGCGAGTGGTGAGCAGTTCTTC. The V and J genes are TRBV11-1 and TRBJ2-1; D is unclear. Germline V lookup: CDR1 SGHAT, CDR2 FQDESV (reference sequence). Trimming stripped 2 bases from V and 9 bases from J, with 14 bases between. This CDR3 contains 14 residues.

The V call is TRBV4-3, the J call TRBJ2-1; D may be TRBD1 (5 bases). This CDR3 has 15 amino acids. Germline V gene data show CDR1 as LGHNA and CDR2 as YSLEER. V was cut by 6 bases and J by 1 base, with 13 bases left in between. The CDR3 loop is CASRLQVLSYNEQFF. As DNA, the CDR3 is TGCGCCAGCAGACTACAGGTTTTGTCCTACAATGAGCAGTTCTTC.

The rearrangement uses TRBV6-1 and TRBJ1-4, with D possibly matching TRBD1 (5 bases). V gave up 4 bases and J gave up 2 bases, with 14 bases separating them. This CDR3 has 16 amino acids. The germline V gene encodes CDR1 MNHNS and CDR2 SASEGT. DNA for the CDR3: TGTGCCAGCAGTGCTACAGGATTCGGCACTAATGAAAAACTGTTTTTT. Protein sequence: CASSATGFGTNEKLFF.

This chain uses TRBV7-9 with TRBJ2-7; 9 nucleotides line up with TRBD2. V trimming: 5 bases; J trimming: 4 bases; junction bases outside the gene matches: 9. Germline CDR1 SEHNR, CDR2 FQNEAQ (reference sequence). This CDR3 has 15 amino acids. The DNA of the CDR3 is TGTGCCAGCAGCCCCCGGACTAGCGCGGGTTACGAGCAGTACTTC. Its protein product is CASSPRTSAGYEQYF.

The gene calls are TRBV4-2 and TRBJ2-7, with TRBD1 identical over 7 bases. The CDR3 is 14 residues long. Germline trimming cut 1 base from V and 8 bases from J; bases unmatched to any gene: 8. Germline-derived CDR1 and CDR2 are LGHNA and YNFKEQ. As DNA, the CDR3 is TGTGCCAGCAGCCAAGCCGGGACAGATTCTCAGCAGTACTTC. Its translation: CASSQAGTDSQQYF.

This clone has a handful of counts. V is TRBV13 and J is TRBJ2-1, with 7 positions matching TRBD1. The CDR3 runs to 15 residues. With V trimmed by 5 bases and J by 4 bases, 8 bases remained unmatched. The germline CDR1 and CDR2 sequences are PRHDT and FYEKMQ (reference sequence). This CDR3 is CASSRTGQLYNEQFF. The CDR3 bases are TGTGCCAGCAGCCGTACGGGACAGCTTTACAATGAGCAGTTCTTC.

The chain couples TRBV7-6 to TRBJ2-2; weak D call: TRBD1 (5 bases). Germline V gives CDR1 SGHVS, CDR2 FNYEAQ. CDR3 length: 13 residues. The V end lost 6 bases, the J end lost 7 bases, and 12 bases lay between the germline ends. The CDR3 spells CASSPQGSGELFF. The CDR3 DNA reads as TGTGCCAGCAGTCCTCAGGGTAGCGGGGAGCTGTTTTTT.

The chain joins TRBV7-6 to TRBJ2-7; D is unresolved. V lost 1 base and J 0 bases, leaving 10 bases between the germline ends. CDR3 length equals 15 residues. The V gene's germline CDR1 is SGHVS and CDR2 FNYEAQ. CDR3 region: CASSLVSGSSYEQYF. The CDR3 DNA follows: TGTGCCAGCAGCTTAGTATCCGGGTCCTCCTACGAGCAGTACTTC.

The chain employs TRBV5-4 and TRBJ2-7; TRBD2 agrees at 9 bases. Germline V gene lookup returns CDR1 SGHNT and CDR2 YYREEE (reference sequence). The V and J ends lost 2 bases and 1 base, in that order; junction bases with no gene match: 1. CDR3 length: 14 residues. This CDR3 reads CASSFAGGSYEQYF. The CDR3 DNA is TGTGCCAGCAGCTTTGCGGGAGGGTCCTACGAGCAGTACTTC.

The chain couples TRBV19 to TRBJ2-3; TRBD2 matches 7 bases. This CDR3 is built from 12 residues. From germline, CDR1 is LNHDA and CDR2 SQIVND (reference sequence). The CDR3 DNA follows: TGTGCGACTAGCAGAAGCACAGATACGCAGTATTTT. Amino acids: CATSRSTDTQYF.

The chain has TRBV9 and TRBJ2-3, with D maybe TRBD2 (6 bases). Germline V gene data show CDR1 as SGDLS and CDR2 as YYNGEE. The V gene lost 2 bases and the J gene lost 3 bases, with 13 bases spanning the gap. This CDR3 spans 15 amino acids. CDR3 region: CASSVDGSSTDTQYF. DNA of the CDR3: TGTGCCAGCAGCGTGGACGGGAGCAGTACAGATACGCAGTATTTT.

This chain links TRBV10-2 with TRBJ2-7, with a weak D call TRBD2 (5 bases). The V end was cut by 10 bases, the J end by 2 bases, with 21 bases between. There are 15 residues in the CDR3. Per the germline V gene, CDR1 is WSHSY and CDR2 is SAAADI. The CDR3 DNA is TGCGCCACCGGTCGAGGGCCGGTTATCGCCTACGAGCAGTACTTC. It is translated as CATGRGPVIAYEQYF.

For the CDR3, the DNA is TGTGCCAGCAGTGCGCGCGGGGGGGCGAATGAGCAGTTCTTC. This codes for CASSARGGANEQFF. The chain links TRBV6-4 to TRBJ2-1; 9 nucleotides line up with TRBD2. The germline V gene encodes CDR1 MRHNA and CDR2 SNTAGT. J gave up 7 bases and V 4 bases, and 5 bases lay outside the gene matches. The CDR3 extends over 14 amino acids.